Sequencing of this TCR beta chain was carried out in a study of OX40 agonist ivuxolimab in advanced cancers. About the study: Two patients with cutaneous melanoma and one with hepatocellular carcinoma, three in total, showed partial responses.

With regard to this clone: The antigen remains undetermined.

The repertoire was sequenced with immunoSEQ multiplex PCR; TCRdb's copy has only in-frame clones and lacks some. Among about 64,000 clones, approximately 90% were seen once, and the ten largest hold roughly an eighth. Deletions cut 8 bases from V and 2 bases from J, with 13 bases between. From germline, CDR1 is MRHNA and CDR2 SNTAGT. The CDR3 contains 14 residues. The study, taken as a whole, reports: It was also the case that some nonresponders had low normalized T-cell clonal expansion. There was clonal expansion of CD4+ and CD8+ blood T cells by week 6 at 0.1 to 3.0 mg/kg.

The source of this sequence is an adult with an advanced solid tumor such as melanoma, head and neck, liver or kidney cancer. The source was CD4+ or CD8+ T cells sorted from blood, collected in a trial of the OX40 agonist ivuxolimab. V is TRBV6-4 and J is TRBJ2-1, with D perhaps matching TRBD2 (7 bases). The CDR3 loop is CASGWGGTYNEQFF. Written as DNA, the CDR3 is TGTGCCAGCGGGTGGGGGGGCACCTACAATGAGCAGTTCTTC.